This passage covers 16 T cell receptor beta chains from one sample sequenced in a study of cytomegalovirus exposure and HLA in healthy donors. Profiling relied on immunoSEQ multiplex PCR, and the TCRdb table lists in-frame clones only, not all of them. The data hold some 170,000 clones, with about 83% observed a single time. The specimen was PBMCs. The receptors originated from a woman under 40 in good health and CMV-seronegative.

V usage is TRBV14 and J usage is TRBJ1-6, with a tentative D call TRBD1 (6 bases). V dropped 3 bases and J dropped 0 bases, with 9 bases sitting between them. The germline CDR1 and CDR2 sequences are SGHDN and FVKESK. The CDR3 runs to 16 residues. CDR3 in amino acids: CASSHRGDSYNSPLHF. As DNA, the CDR3 is TGTGCCAGCAGCCACAGGGGCGACTCCTATAATTCACCCCTCCACTTT.

In DNA form, the CDR3 reads TGTGCCAGCAGCTTACAAGTGGGGGCGCATGGCTACACCTTC. Encoded protein: CASSLQVGAHGYTF. This chain joins TRBV7-8 and TRBJ1-2, with a possible D match to TRBD1 (6 bases). This CDR3 has 14 amino acids. CDR1 SGHVS and CDR2 FQNEAQ come from the germline V gene. Trimming removed 2 bases from V and 6 bases from J, with 13 bases in between.

This chain joins TRBV18 and TRBJ1-1, with D maybe TRBD1 (5 bases). This CDR3 has 14 amino acids. Germline CDR1 KGHSH, CDR2 LQKENI. The V end lost 2 bases, the J end lost 1 base, and 8 bases lay between the germline ends. The DNA of the CDR3 is TGTGCCAGCTCACCAGGGGCATGGAACACTGAAGCTTTCTTT. It encodes CASSPGAWNTEAFF.

This chain joins TRBV10-3 and TRBJ1-5, with TRBD1 as a possible D gene (6 bases). This CDR3 spans 14 amino acids. Per germline, CDR1 ENHRY and CDR2 SYGVKD. Trimming removed 5 bases at V and 6 bases at J, with 14 bases between. CDR3 loop: CAISPAGGGQPQHF. CDR3 bases: TGTGCCATCAGTCCAGCTGGGGGCGGTCAGCCCCAGCATTTT.

Only a few counts were recorded for this clone. The chain carries TRBV7-9 and TRBJ2-7, with TRBD1 matching 12 bases. Germline CDR1 reads SEHNR; CDR2 reads FQNEAQ (reference sequence). The CDR3 has 14 amino acids. J was trimmed by 5 bases and V by 5 bases; bases with no gene match: 4. For the CDR3, the DNA is TGTGCCAGCAGCCCCGGGACAGGGGGCAACGAGCAGTACTTC. Translating it yields CASSPGTGGNEQYF.

The chain employs TRBV29-1 and TRBJ2-1; no reliable D call. Germline CDR1 and CDR2: SQVTM and ANQGSEA. V was cut by 6 bases and J by 3 bases, with 6 bases left in between. The CDR3 has 11 residues. Here the CDR3 reads CSVRDYNEQFF. Here the CDR3 DNA reads TGCAGCGTCCGAGACTACAATGAGCAGTTCTTC.

This clone was detected only a few times. CDR3 sequence reads: CASSLGDRSSYEQYF. In DNA form, the CDR3 reads TGCGCCAGCAGCTTGGGAGACAGGAGCTCCTACGAGCAGTACTTC. V gene TRBV5-1 combines with J gene TRBJ2-7; D is possibly TRBD1 (6 bases). The CDR3 is made up of 15 amino acids. Trimming shortened V by 0 bases and J by 0 bases, and 10 bases separated the two germline ends. The germline V gene encodes CDR1 SGHRS and CDR2 YFSETQ.

The chain couples TRBV10-3 to TRBJ2-1; a possible D gene is TRBD2 (7 bases). This CDR3 region has 15 residues. Trimming shortened V by 4 bases and J by 5 bases, and 15 bases separated the two germline ends. The germline V gene has CDR1 ENHRY and CDR2 SYGVKD. CDR3 sequence reads: CAISALAQGNNEQFF. The CDR3 DNA follows: TGTGCCATCAGTGCACTAGCGCAGGGGAACAATGAGCAGTTCTTC.

The V call is TRBV9, the J call TRBJ2-3, with 7 bases aligning to TRBD1. This CDR3 is built from 15 residues. Germline V gene sequence: CDR1 SGDLS, CDR2 YYNGEE. J lost 5 bases, V lost 0 bases, and 6 bases had no gene match. The CDR3 sequence: CASSVDGTVLDTQYF. In nucleotides, the CDR3 is TGTGCCAGCAGCGTAGACGGGACAGTTCTAGATACGCAGTATTTT.

The J gene is TRBJ1-5, the V gene TRBV19; 8 nucleotides agree with TRBD1. Trimming removed 4 bases from V and 3 bases from J; junction bases left unmatched: 8. From germline, CDR1 is LNHDA and CDR2 SQIVND (reference sequence). The CDR3 totals 16 residues. The chain's CDR3 is CASSNRRQGSNQPQHF. The CDR3, as DNA: TGTGCCAGTAGTAACCGCCGACAGGGGTCCAATCAGCCCCAGCATTTT. Supplemented by reference TRBV19 and TRBJ1-5, the full variable domain reads DGGITQSPKYLFRKEGQNVTLSCEQNLNHDAMYWYRQDPGQGLRLIYYSQIVNDFQKGDIAEGYSVSREKKESFPLTVTSAQKNPTAFYLCASSNRRQGSNQPQHFGDGTRLSIL.

The rearrangement uses TRBV28 and TRBJ1-2, with a weak D call TRBD1 (6 bases). This CDR3 comprises 17 residues. Germline values: CDR1 MDHEN, CDR2 SYDVKM. Trimming took 3 bases from V and 5 from J, leaving 22 bases between them. CDR3 DNA sequence: TGTGCCAGCAGTTTGACGACTGTACAGGGTAGGGGTTATGGCTACACCTTC. It is translated as CASSLTTVQGRGYGYTF.

The chain carries TRBV2 and TRBJ1-5; D is perhaps TRBD1 (6 bases). V was pared by 5 bases and J by 3 bases, with 11 bases between. In germline, CDR1 is SNHLY, CDR2 FYNNEI. This CDR3 contains 14 residues. The CDR3 bases are TGTGCCAGCAGTAGAGACAGGAACAATCAGCCCCAGCATTTT. Translating gives CASSRDRNNQPQHF. The entire variable domain, with the rest obtained from reference TRBV2 and TRBJ1-5, is as follows: EPEVTQTPSHQVTQMGQEVILRCVPISNHLYFYWYRQILGQKVEFLVSFYNNEISEKSEIFDDQFSVERPDGSNFTLKIRSTKLEDSAMYFCASSRDRNNQPQHFGDGTRLSIL.

The genes are TRBV30 and TRBJ1-2; D gene ambiguous. Germline values: CDR1 GTSNPN, CDR2 SVGIG (reference sequence). There are 12 residues in the CDR3. Deletions cut 4 bases from V and 2 bases from J, with 8 bases between. The DNA for the CDR3 is TGTGCCTGGAATACAGAAAACTATGGCTACACCTTC. Its translation: CAWNTENYGYTF.

In this sample, this clone turned up a few times. The chain recombines TRBV19 with TRBJ1-3; perhaps TRBD1 as D (6 bases). CDR3 length equals 14 residues. Germline values: CDR1 LNHDA, CDR2 SQIVND (reference sequence). V was clipped by 6 bases and J by 2 bases, with 11 bases between them. The CDR3 reads CASSGTGTGNTIYF. The CDR3 nucleotides are TGTGCCAGTAGCGGCACAGGGACTGGAAACACCATATATTTT.

This clone was recorded once. The chain combines TRBV6-5 with TRBJ2-7; TRBD2 might be the D (6 bases). CDR1 and CDR2 (germline): MNHEY, SVGAGI. Trimming removed 2 bases from V and 5 bases from J, with 13 bases in between. The CDR3 is 14 residues long. The CDR3: CASSYGGETDEQYF. The CDR3 region has the DNA TGTGCCAGCAGTTACGGCGGGGAAACAGACGAGCAGTACTTC.

The chain carries TRBV27 and TRBJ2-1; D not resolved. The CDR3 consists of 15 residues. The germline V and J ends were trimmed by 7 bases and 1 base, with 14 bases remaining between them. CDR1 is MNHEY and CDR2 is SMNVEV in the germline V gene (reference sequence). CDR3 region: CASTSSSPSYNEQFF. The DNA of the CDR3 is TGTGCCAGCACCTCGTCCAGTCCTTCCTACAATGAGCAGTTCTTC.